The T cell receptor (beta chain) under discussion was sequenced for a study of shared clonotypes between healthy human individuals. Turning to the study itself: Aged between 18 and 49, the donors were two women and three men.

This clone was found once. Sequencing was performed on unsorted PBMC DNA using ten immunoSEQ deep assay plates. Original processing notes: For the immunoSEQ data, sequences were junction-only without quality scores, so filtering differed. The protocol was immunoSEQ multiplex PCR, while the TCRdb copy is restricted to in-frame clones and leaves out a portion. For V, J and clone size, that table is used; D and trimming come from the DNA. The sample records hundreds of thousands of clones, around 78% being singletons. Donors included only healthy HIV-negative adults lacking recent acute infections or vaccinations. The germline V gene has CDR1 KGHSH and CDR2 LQKENI. V was cut by 1 base and J by 2 bases, with 8 bases left in between. The CDR3 covers 15 residues.

The sequenced sample was PBMCs. This clonotype was obtained from a woman aged 40 to 49 in good health. Some clones in this sample may be carry-over from other donors' samples. The chain uses TRBV18 and TRBJ2-2; weak D call: TRBD2 (5 bases). CDR3 loop: CASSPLAPNTGELFF. CDR3 DNA sequence: TGTGCCAGCTCACCACTAGCGCCTAACACCGGGGAGCTGTTTTTT.